These 20 T cell receptor beta chains were sequenced from one sample in a study of PD-1 blockade in classical Hodgkin lymphoma. The time point is: cycle 4 day 1 (C4D1), after more than five weeks of nivolumab. Each of the patients experienced relapse following autologous stem cell transplantation, and their brentuximab vedotin exposure differed. TCRdb's table, derived via immunoSEQ multiplex PCR, lists solely in-frame clones and lacks some. Here the sample spans approximately 110,000 clones, roughly 90% being singletons. The sample consisted of peripheral blood mononuclear cells (PBMCs), taken before the fourth cycle of nivolumab. All receptors come from a human donor with classical Hodgkin lymphoma.

V usage is TRBV2 and J usage is TRBJ2-7, with TRBD2 matching over 15 bases. The junction had 0 bases not matched to a gene; V was cut back by 6 bases and J by 3 bases. CDR1 and CDR2 from the germline V gene are SNHLY and FYNNEI. CDR3 size: 14 residues. The CDR3 DNA reads TGTGCCAGCAGGGGACTAGCGGGAGGCTACGAGCAGTACTTC. Its translation: CASRGLAGGYEQYF. The whole variable domain, remainder taken from reference TRBV2 and TRBJ2-7, is EPEVTQTPSHQVTQMGQEVILRCVPISNHLYFYWYRQILGQKVEFLVSFYNNEISEKSEIFDDQFSVERPDGSNFTLKIRSTKLEDSAMYFCASRGLAGGYEQYFGPGTRLTVT.

The chain has TRBV6-5 and TRBJ2-7; TRBD1 aligns across 9 bases. The CDR3 totals 13 residues. After removal of 5 bases from V and 4 bases from J, the junction contained 3 bases not matched to a gene. Germline CDR1 reads MNHEY; CDR2 reads SVGAGI. CDR3 DNA sequence: TGTGCCAGCAGTCGGGACAGGGAATACGAGCAGTACTTC. Translated: CASSRDREYEQYF.

This rearrangement joins TRBV15 to TRBJ1-4; weak D call: TRBD1 (5 bases). The CDR3 length is 14 residues. The germline CDR1 and CDR2 sequences are LNHNV and YYDKDF (reference sequence). Trimming removed 3 bases at V and 7 bases at J, with 12 bases between. CDR3 residues: CATSRGLYGEKLFF. CDR3 nucleotides: TGTGCCACCAGCAGGGGACTATACGGTGAAAAACTGTTTTTT.

The V gene is TRBV4-3, the J gene TRBJ2-7; D is possibly TRBD2 (6 bases). Germline V gene data show CDR1 as LGHNA and CDR2 as YSLEER. Trimming removed 1 base from V and 2 bases from J, with 6 bases in between. CDR3 length: 13 amino acids. The CDR3: CASSQGGAYEQYF. The CDR3 DNA follows: TGCGCCAGCAGCCAAGGGGGGGCCTACGAGCAGTACTTC.

The J gene is TRBJ2-1, the V gene TRBV9; 10 positions match TRBD2. Per the germline V gene, CDR1 is SGDLS and CDR2 is YYNGEE. The CDR3 has 16 amino acids. V trimming: 0 bases; J trimming: 6 bases; junction bases outside the gene matches: 6. This CDR3 is CASSVEASGSGNEQFF. CDR3 sequence (DNA): TGTGCCAGCAGCGTAGAGGCTAGCGGGAGTGGCAATGAGCAGTTCTTC.

The chain links TRBV18 to TRBJ1-2, with TRBD1 matching over 7 bases. The CDR3 is 14 residues long. V gave up 5 bases and J gave up 4 bases; unmatched junction bases: 7. Per the germline V gene, CDR1 is KGHSH and CDR2 is LQKENI. Written as DNA, the CDR3 is TGTGCCAGCTCAGCGACAGGGAGGGGCTATGGCTACACCTTC. It encodes CASSATGRGYGYTF.

The rearrangement joins TRBV6-5 to TRBJ2-3; perhaps TRBD1 as D (5 bases). Germline lookup yields CDR1 MNHEY and CDR2 SVGAGI. Trimming took off 2 bases at V and 6 bases at J, with 9 bases between the two ends. The CDR3 length is 13 residues. The CDR3 protein is CASSYIKGDTQYF. As DNA, the CDR3 is TGTGCCAGCAGTTACATAAAGGGGGATACGCAGTATTTT.

This clone was picked up one time. The rearrangement uses TRBV7-6 and TRBJ1-1, with a possible D match to TRBD1 (5 bases). Trimming took 2 bases from V and 0 from J, leaving 13 bases between them. Germline CDR1 reads SGHVS; CDR2 reads FNYEAQ. This CDR3 has 16 residues. The CDR3 DNA sequence: TGTGCCAGCAGCTTAAACAGGCGAAGCATGAACACTGAAGCTTTCTTT. Protein product: CASSLNRRSMNTEAFF. Full variable domain (rest looked up from reference TRBV7-6 and TRBJ1-1): GAGVSQSPRYKVTKRGQDVALRCDPISGHVSLYWYRQALGQGPEFLTYFNYEAQQDKSGLPNDRFSAERPEGSISTLTIQRTEQRDSAMYRCASSLNRRSMNTEAFFGQGTRLTVV.

The J gene is TRBJ1-4, the V gene TRBV5-1, with 8 bases matching TRBD1. The V and J ends lost 1 base and 7 bases, in that order; junction bases with no gene match: 6. Germline loops: CDR1 SGHRS, CDR2 YFSETQ. CDR3 length: 15 residues. CDR3 sequence reads: CASSLMQGAGEKLFF. DNA of the CDR3: TGCGCCAGCAGCTTGATGCAGGGGGCTGGTGAAAAACTGTTTTTT.

Details on this clone: The same CDR3 arises from other DNA sequences in this sample as well. This sequence joins TRBV6-1 and TRBJ2-7; D not resolved. Germline V lookup: CDR1 MNHNS, CDR2 SASEGT. The CDR3 has 11 residues. Trimming stripped 7 bases from V and 2 bases from J, with 6 bases between. The CDR3 loop reads CASKDPYEQYF. CDR3 nucleotides: TGTGCCAGCAAGGATCCCTACGAGCAGTACTTC.

This chain connects TRBV4-2 to TRBJ2-3; D not certain. V was shortened by 0 bases and J by 0 bases, with 4 bases between the two germline ends. Germline-derived CDR1 and CDR2 are LGHNA and YNFKEQ. CDR3 length: 14 residues. CDR3 loop: CASSQDTSTDTQYF. Written as DNA, the CDR3 is TGTGCCAGCAGCCAAGACACTAGCACAGATACGCAGTATTTT.

This chain uses TRBV5-4 with TRBJ2-3, with TRBD2 matching over 10 bases. CDR1 is SGHNT, CDR2 YYREEE, per germline (reference sequence). The CDR3 is made up of 18 amino acids. J lost 8 bases, V lost 4 bases, and 19 bases had no gene match. CDR3 residues: CASSPAGSGTSVSGTQYF. Here the CDR3 DNA reads TGTGCCAGCAGCCCAGCGGGGTCCGGGACTAGCGTTTCGGGTACGCAGTATTTT.

V usage is TRBV7-2 and J usage is TRBJ1-1; 10 positions match TRBD1. J gave up 4 bases and V 1 base, and 12 bases lay outside the gene matches. This CDR3 contains 18 residues. Germline-derived CDR1 and CDR2 are SGHTA and FQGNSA. CDR3 in amino acids: CASSLVGRTGGLGTEAFF. CDR3 nucleotides: TGTGCCAGCAGCTTAGTCGGGCGGACAGGGGGACTAGGCACTGAAGCTTTCTTT.

The chain combines TRBV6-1 with TRBJ1-1; TRBD1 matches at 7 bases. The V gene's germline CDR1 is MNHNS and CDR2 SASEGT. The length of the CDR3 is 15 residues. V trimming: 6 bases; J trimming: 7 bases; junction bases outside the gene matches: 14. The CDR3 bases are TGTGCCAGCAGCTCCCGGAAGGGGGCCGGGAGTGAAGCTTTCTTT. Its translation is CASSSRKGAGSEAFF.

In regard to this clone: One end of the junction does not line up with germline, which may come from a read error. The J gene is TRBJ1-3, the V gene TRBV25-1; a weak D match, TRBD1 (5 bases). This CDR3 is 14 amino acids long. From germline, CDR1 is MGHDK and CDR2 SYGVNS. The CDR3: CVSGLTGSGNTVYF. The CDR3 DNA follows: TGTGTCAGCGGATTAACAGGCTCTGGAAACACCGTATATTTT.

This clone was observed a handful of times. J is TRBJ1-1 and V is TRBV19; D gene ambiguous. The CDR3 has 15 amino acids. The V end was cut by 3 bases, the J end by 4 bases, with 15 bases between. Germline CDR1 LNHDA, CDR2 SQIVND (reference sequence). The CDR3 nucleotides are TGTGCCAGTAGTATTCTCACCCTTTGGGGCACTGAAGCTTTCTTT. It is translated as CASSILTLWGTEAFF.

This rearrangement joins TRBV2 to TRBJ2-7, with 9 bases fitting TRBD1. Germline lookup yields CDR1 SNHLY and CDR2 FYNNEI. This CDR3 is 15 amino acids long. V gave up 6 bases and J gave up 2 bases; unmatched junction bases: 8. The CDR3 spells CASSHGQGTPYEQYF. CDR3 coding DNA: TGTGCCAGCAGCCATGGACAGGGGACGCCCTACGAGCAGTACTTC.

The chain combines TRBV30 with TRBJ2-7, with 7 bases aligning to TRBD2. With 3 bases clipped from V and 2 bases from J, the junction kept 7 bases outside the gene matches. CDR1 and CDR2 from the germline V gene are GTSNPN and SVGIG (reference sequence). The CDR3 is 14 residues long. The CDR3 DNA reads as TGTGCCTGGAGGACGGGCGGGAGCCCCTACGAGCAGTACTTC. Translating it yields CAWRTGGSPYEQYF.

This sequence joins TRBV4-3 and TRBJ2-3; D possibly corresponds to TRBD2 (6 bases). This CDR3 has 17 residues. The germline gives CDR1 LGHNA, CDR2 YSLEER. Deletions cut 4 bases from V and 2 bases from J, with 19 bases between. The CDR3 here is CASSPGPVADFTDTQYF. The CDR3 coding sequence is TGCGCCAGCAGCCCTGGTCCGGTAGCGGATTTCACAGATACGCAGTATTTT.

The chain employs TRBV29-1 and TRBJ1-2, with TRBD1 identical over 7 bases. J was trimmed by 6 bases and V by 7 bases; bases with no gene match: 11. The CDR3 is 13 residues long. Germline loops: CDR1 SQVTM, CDR2 ANQGSEA. CDR3 coding DNA: TGCAGCGCCCGCCCGGACAGGAGTCATGGCTACACCTTC. Residues: CSARPDRSHGYTF.